The present T cell receptor beta chain was sequenced within a study of shared clonotypes between healthy human individuals. Several immunoSEQ 96-well plates shared each subset's DNA, each plate a replicate. Libraries were prepared by immunoSEQ multiplex PCR; TCRdb keeps only in-frame clonotypes and omits some of them. The sample lists hundreds of thousands of clones, roughly 95% occurring once. Germline loops: CDR1 SGDLS, CDR2 YYNGEE. V was cut by 0 bases and J by 9 bases, with 7 bases left in between. The CDR3 spans 13 residues. The naive CD8 population came from CD45RO-negative cells selected for CCR7, without terminally differentiated effector memory CD45RA+ cells.

This TCR was recovered from a woman aged 25-40 years in good health. The V call is TRBV9, the J call TRBJ1-6; D is unresolved. The sequenced sample was naive CD8+ T cells sorted from blood. The CDR3 loop reads CASSVGSTSPLHF. For the CDR3, the DNA is TGTGCCAGCAGCGTAGGTAGTACTTCACCCCTCCACTTT.